This TCR beta chain was sequenced during a study of shared clonotypes between healthy human individuals. This clone was found once. The antigen is undetermined. Study-level findings and limits: Larger estimated richness was generally recorded for naive subsets relative to memory subsets. Generation probability values for non-shared clonotypes were lower than those for clonotypes shared by all four donors.

From CD4+ cells came CD45RA+ naive and CD45RA-negative memory subsets. This CDR3 contains 13 residues. J gave up 5 bases and V 4 bases, and 2 bases lay outside the gene matches. Germline V CDR1 and CDR2: SGHDT, YYEEEE. Here immunoSEQ multiplex PCR was the method, and the copy in TCRdb shows in-frame clones only, minus some. The sample yields 980,000 or so clones, 76% seen once. This chain joins TRBV5-6 and TRBJ1-2; 10 nucleotides match TRBD1. This sequence originates from a young man in good health. The sample consisted of memory CD4+ T cells sorted from blood. Documented subset: CD45RA-negative fraction. Here the CDR3 DNA reads TGTGCCAGCAGCGCGGGACAGGGGTATGGCTACACCTTC. It translates to CASSAGQGYGYTF.